This T cell receptor (beta chain) was sequenced for a study of T cells in localized non-small cell lung cancer. TCRdb's copy holds only in-frame clones and misses some; the assay was immunoSEQ multiplex PCR. The sample has about a thousand clones, roughly a fifth seen once. The TCR comes from a male donor aged 60 or over with stage III lung adenocarcinoma. The sequences come from normal lung tissue next to the tumor, collected before any cancer treatment.

CDR3 residues: CASSHDPYEQYF. In DNA form, the CDR3 reads TGTGCCAGCAGTCACGACCCCTACGAGCAGTACTTC. This chain connects TRBV6-8 to TRBJ2-7; D remains ambiguous. Trimming pared 5 bases from V and 2 bases from J, leaving 7 bases between. The CDR3 is 12 amino acids. The V gene's germline CDR1 is MNHGY and CDR2 SAAAGT.